These 17 T cell receptor beta chains originate from one sample sequenced in a study of beta chain features in type 1 diabetes. Investigators reverse transcribed all isolated RNA, so they sequenced expressed TCRB transcripts. Produced via immunoSEQ multiplex PCR; TCRdb's table is partial and in-frame only. The data contain around 500,000 clones, 10% to 12% of them seen just once; the ten biggest clones take up approximately 0.05%. Sequenced material: naive CD4+ T cells from blood. These TCRs come from a woman in her late teens or twenties in good health.

This clone was seen a handful of times. The rearrangement links TRBV29-1 to TRBJ1-2; TRBD1 matches at 10 bases. Germline V gene data show CDR1 as SQVTM and CDR2 as ANQGSEA. The CDR3 contains 13 residues. Trimming at V came to 6 bases and at J to 6 bases, leaving 7 bases not matched to a gene. The CDR3 sequence is CSVTRDRGDGYTF. The CDR3 DNA sequence: TGCAGCGTAACCCGGGACAGGGGAGATGGCTACACCTTC.

The rearrangement links TRBV6-5 to TRBJ1-1; D possibly corresponds to TRBD1 (5 bases). This CDR3 comprises 12 residues. The germline V gene has CDR1 MNHEY and CDR2 SVGAGI. V lost 5 bases and J 1 base, leaving 5 bases between the germline ends. The CDR3 region has the DNA TGTGCCAGCAGTACAGGGAACACTGAAGCTTTCTTT. This codes for CASSTGNTEAFF.

Only a few counts were recorded for this clone. The gene calls are TRBV29-1 and TRBJ2-1; D not certain. This CDR3 spans 17 amino acids. Looked up from germline, CDR1 is SQVTM and CDR2 is ANQGSEA. V lost 4 bases and J lost 0, with 19 bases in between. CDR3 residues: CSVGYLLGTGSYNEQFF. CDR3 nucleotide sequence: TGCAGCGTTGGTTATCTCCTGGGTACGGGCTCCTACAATGAGCAGTTCTTC.

This clone was seen a handful of times. This chain joins TRBV5-4 and TRBJ2-1; TRBD2 matches at 16 bases. CDR1 SGHNT and CDR2 YYREEE come from the germline V gene (reference sequence). The CDR3 is 15 residues long. V trimming: 0 bases; J trimming: 13 bases; junction bases outside the gene matches: 4. The CDR3 nucleotides are TGTGCCAGCAGCTTGGACGGGACTAGCGGGAGGGCTCAGTTCTTC. It is translated as CASSLDGTSGRAQFF.

J is TRBJ2-1 and V is TRBV30; the D is unclear. Germline values: CDR1 GTSNPN, CDR2 SVGIG (reference sequence). V lost 1 base to trimming and J lost 0 bases, with 7 bases between them. The CDR3 is made up of 14 amino acids. CDR3 nucleotides: TGTGCCTGGAGTGGGTTGAGCTCCTACAATGAGCAGTTCTTC. Its protein product is CAWSGLSSYNEQFF.

The chain is built from TRBV4-2 and TRBJ2-5; D possibly corresponds to TRBD2 (7 bases). V lost 5 bases and J 5 bases, leaving 18 bases between the germline ends. Germline values: CDR1 LGHNA, CDR2 YNFKEQ. The CDR3 extends over 15 amino acids. This chain's CDR3 is CASSDVGGGVETQYF. Here the CDR3 DNA reads TGTGCCAGCAGCGACGTGGGAGGGGGTGTGGAGACCCAGTACTTC.

This clone was recorded once. The V call is TRBV27, the J call TRBJ1-1, with 8 bases identical to TRBD1. J lost 3 bases, V lost 2 bases, and 8 bases had no gene match. Germline V CDR1 and CDR2: MNHEY, SMNVEV (reference sequence). The CDR3 spans 16 residues. The CDR3 coding sequence is TGTGCCAGCAGTTTAGGACAGGGCGGACTTTACACTGAAGCTTTCTTT. Protein sequence: CASSLGQGGLYTEAFF.

The V call is TRBV11-1, the J call TRBJ2-7, with D hard to call. This CDR3 contains 14 residues. V was shortened by 1 base and J by 0 bases, with 7 bases between the two germline ends. The germline V gene has CDR1 SGHAT and CDR2 FQDESV (reference sequence). CDR3 residues: CASSLGLSSYEQYV. CDR3 sequence (DNA): TGTGCCAGCAGCTTAGGCCTTAGCTCCTACGAGCAGTACGTC.

The chain couples TRBV11-3 to TRBJ2-5; D possibly uses TRBD1 or TRBD2 (5 bases each). The CDR3 is made up of 14 amino acids. From germline, CDR1 is SGHNT and CDR2 YENEEA. Trimming cost V 2 bases and J 4 bases, with 11 bases left between them. The CDR3 loop is CASSLRGAPETQYF. The CDR3 bases are TGTGCCAGCAGCTTAAGGGGAGCTCCAGAGACCCAGTACTTC. Using reference TRBV11-3 and TRBJ2-5 for the parts outside the CDR3, the full variable domain is EAGVVQSPRYKIIEKKQPVAFWCNPISGHNTLYWYLQNLGQGPELLIRYENEEAVDDSQLPKDRFSAERLKGVDSTLKIQPAELGDSAVYLCASSLRGAPETQYFGPGTRLLVL.

The chain recombines TRBV7-2 with TRBJ2-5; possible D gene TRBD2, 5 bases. V dropped 5 bases and J dropped 5 bases, with 18 bases sitting between them. The CDR3 is made up of 15 amino acids. Germline CDR1 and CDR2: SGHTA and FQGNSA. The CDR3 reads CASSVDPLPGETQYF. CDR3 sequence (DNA): TGTGCCAGCAGCGTGGACCCACTGCCGGGGGAGACCCAGTACTTC.

V and J are TRBV7-9 and TRBJ2-7; possibly TRBD1 for D (6 bases). The CDR3 sequence is 14 residues long. Germline CDR1 and CDR2: SEHNR and FQNEAQ (reference sequence). The V end lost 4 bases, the J end lost 4 bases, and 14 bases lay between the germline ends. CDR3 sequence reads: CASSSQQGSYEQYV. The CDR3 DNA sequence: TGTGCCAGCAGCTCACAGCAGGGGAGTTACGAGCAGTACGTC.

A few counts support this clone. The CDR3 nucleotides are TGCAGCGTACCGGGACAGGGGGCCTACAATGAGCAGTTCTTC. Amino acid sequence: CSVPGQGAYNEQFF. V gene TRBV29-1 combines with J gene TRBJ2-1, with 11 bases that match TRBD1. The V segment lost 6 bases and the J segment 2 bases; nucleotides outside the gene matches: 3. CDR1 and CDR2 (germline): SQVTM, ANQGSEA. This CDR3 is built from 14 residues.

The rearrangement joins TRBV19 to TRBJ1-2; the D gene is possibly TRBD1 (6 bases). This CDR3 is built from 16 residues. V dropped 6 bases and J dropped 5 bases, with 22 bases sitting between them. The germline V gene encodes CDR1 LNHDA and CDR2 SQIVND (reference sequence). CDR3 DNA: TGTGCCAGTAGCCCTAGGTGGGGAACAGGGCGGTATGGCTACACCTTC. Translation: CASSPRWGTGRYGYTF.

This clone was seen only a few times. J is TRBJ1-2 and V is TRBV4-1; possibly TRBD1 for D (6 bases). CDR1 and CDR2 from the germline V gene are MGHRA and YSYEKL. V gave up 7 bases and J gave up 8 bases, with 23 bases separating them. The CDR3 is made up of 15 amino acids. The CDR3 DNA follows: TGCGCCAGCACTGCTTTGGGGGCATTATTTAAAGGCTACACCTTC. This sequence encodes CASTALGALFKGYTF.

The rearrangement links TRBV28 to TRBJ1-6; 10 bases are shared with TRBD1. CDR1 and CDR2 from the germline V gene are MDHEN and SYDVKM. This CDR3 spans 14 amino acids. Losses at the gene ends were 8 bases for V and 10 bases for J; bases not matched to a gene: 8. CDR3 amino acids: CASVPGQGNSPLHF. CDR3 in DNA: TGTGCCAGCGTTCCGGGACAGGGGAACTCACCCCTCCACTTT.

This clone was recorded a few times. The J gene is TRBJ2-7, the V gene TRBV7-6; the D is unclear. Germline CDR1 SGHVS, CDR2 FNYEAQ. CDR3 length: 15 amino acids. V was cut by 2 bases and J by 0 bases, with 11 bases left in between. The DNA of the CDR3 is TGTGCCAGCAGCTTAAGTCGCGTGGGCTCCTACGAGCAGTACTTC. Translated: CASSLSRVGSYEQYF.

The CDR3 loop is CASSFHLIGERTEAFF. The CDR3 DNA reads as TGTGCCAGCAGCTTTCATTTGATAGGAGAGAGGACTGAAGCTTTCTTT. This chain connects TRBV5-4 to TRBJ1-1; D gene ambiguous. This CDR3 comprises 16 residues. The germline gives CDR1 SGHNT, CDR2 YYREEE (reference sequence). Trimming stripped 2 bases from V and 5 bases from J, with 19 bases between. Supplemented by reference TRBV5-4 and TRBJ1-1, the full variable domain reads ETGVTQSPTHLIKTRGQQVTLRCSSQSGHNTVSWYQQALGQGPQFIFQYYREEENGRGNFPPRFSGLQFPNYSSELNVNALELDDSALYLCASSFHLIGERTEAFFGQGTRLTVV.